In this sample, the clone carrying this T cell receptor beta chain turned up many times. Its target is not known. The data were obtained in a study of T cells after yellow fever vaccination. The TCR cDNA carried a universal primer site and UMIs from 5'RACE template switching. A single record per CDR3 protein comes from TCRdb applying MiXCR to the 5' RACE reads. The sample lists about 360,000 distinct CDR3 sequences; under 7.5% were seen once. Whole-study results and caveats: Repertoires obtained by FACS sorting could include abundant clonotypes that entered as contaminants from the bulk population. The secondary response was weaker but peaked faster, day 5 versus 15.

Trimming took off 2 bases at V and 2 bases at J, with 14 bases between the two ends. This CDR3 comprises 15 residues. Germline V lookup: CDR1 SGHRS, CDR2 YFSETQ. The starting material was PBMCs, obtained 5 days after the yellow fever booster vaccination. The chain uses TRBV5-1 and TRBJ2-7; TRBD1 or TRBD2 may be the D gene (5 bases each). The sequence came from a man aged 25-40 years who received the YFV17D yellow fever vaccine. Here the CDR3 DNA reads TGCGCCAGCAGCTTCCAGGATGGGGGTGCCTACGAGCAGTACTTC. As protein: CASSFQDGGAYEQYF.